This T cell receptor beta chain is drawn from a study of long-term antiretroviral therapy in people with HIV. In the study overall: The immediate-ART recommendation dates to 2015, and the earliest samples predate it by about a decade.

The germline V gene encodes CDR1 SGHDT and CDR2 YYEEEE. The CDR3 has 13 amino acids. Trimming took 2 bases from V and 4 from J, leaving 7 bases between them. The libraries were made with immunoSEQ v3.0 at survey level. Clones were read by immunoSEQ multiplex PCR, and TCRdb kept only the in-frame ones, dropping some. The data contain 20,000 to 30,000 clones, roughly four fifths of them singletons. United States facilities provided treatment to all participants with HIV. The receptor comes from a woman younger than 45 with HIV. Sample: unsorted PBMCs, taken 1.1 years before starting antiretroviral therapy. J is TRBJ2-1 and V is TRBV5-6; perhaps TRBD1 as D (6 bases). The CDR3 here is CASSLGGYNEQFF. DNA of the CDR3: TGTGCCAGCAGCTTAGGGGGTTACAATGAGCAGTTCTTC.